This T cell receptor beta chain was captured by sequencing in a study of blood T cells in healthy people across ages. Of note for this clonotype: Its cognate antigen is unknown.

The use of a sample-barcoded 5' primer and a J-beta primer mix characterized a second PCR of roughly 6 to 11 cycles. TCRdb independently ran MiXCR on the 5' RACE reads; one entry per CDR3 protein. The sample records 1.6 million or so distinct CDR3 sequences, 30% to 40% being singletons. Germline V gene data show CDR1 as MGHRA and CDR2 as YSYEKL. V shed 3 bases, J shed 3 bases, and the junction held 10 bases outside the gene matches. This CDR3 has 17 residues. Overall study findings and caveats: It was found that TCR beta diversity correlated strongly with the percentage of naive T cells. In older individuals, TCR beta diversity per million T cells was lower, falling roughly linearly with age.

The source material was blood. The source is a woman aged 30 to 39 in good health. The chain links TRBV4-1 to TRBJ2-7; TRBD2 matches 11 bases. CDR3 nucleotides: TGCGCCAGCAGCCACGTTAGCGGGAGGGCCGTGGGCTACGAGCAGTACTTC. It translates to CASSHVSGRAVGYEQYF.